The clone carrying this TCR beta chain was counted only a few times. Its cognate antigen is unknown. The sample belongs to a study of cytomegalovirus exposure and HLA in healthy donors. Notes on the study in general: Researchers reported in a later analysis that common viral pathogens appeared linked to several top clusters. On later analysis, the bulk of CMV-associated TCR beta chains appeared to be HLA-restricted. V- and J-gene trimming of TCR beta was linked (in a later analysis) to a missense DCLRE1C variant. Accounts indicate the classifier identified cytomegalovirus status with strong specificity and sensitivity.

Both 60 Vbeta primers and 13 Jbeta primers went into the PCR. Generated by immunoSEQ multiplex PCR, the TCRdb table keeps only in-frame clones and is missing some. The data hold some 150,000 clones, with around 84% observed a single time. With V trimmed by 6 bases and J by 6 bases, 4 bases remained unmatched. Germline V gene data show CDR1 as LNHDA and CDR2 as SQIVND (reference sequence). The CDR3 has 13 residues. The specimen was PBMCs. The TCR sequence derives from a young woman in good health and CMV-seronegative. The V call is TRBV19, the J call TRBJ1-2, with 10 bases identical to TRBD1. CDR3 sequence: CASSRQGANGYTF. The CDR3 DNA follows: TGTGCCAGTAGCCGACAGGGGGCTAATGGCTACACCTTC.